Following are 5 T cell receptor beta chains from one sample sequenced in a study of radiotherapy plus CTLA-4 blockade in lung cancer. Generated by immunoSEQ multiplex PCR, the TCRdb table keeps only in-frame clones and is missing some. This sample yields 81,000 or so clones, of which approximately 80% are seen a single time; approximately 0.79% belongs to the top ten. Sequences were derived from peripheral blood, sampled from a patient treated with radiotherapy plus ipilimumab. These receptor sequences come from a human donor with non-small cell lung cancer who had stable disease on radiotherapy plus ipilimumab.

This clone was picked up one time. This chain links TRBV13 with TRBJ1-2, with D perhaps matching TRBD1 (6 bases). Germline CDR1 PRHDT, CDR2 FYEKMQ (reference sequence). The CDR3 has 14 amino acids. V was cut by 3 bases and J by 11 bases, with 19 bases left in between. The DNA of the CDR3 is TGTGCCAGCAGCTTCTCAGGGGATCGGGTGTGGTACACCTTC. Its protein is CASSFSGDRVWYTF.

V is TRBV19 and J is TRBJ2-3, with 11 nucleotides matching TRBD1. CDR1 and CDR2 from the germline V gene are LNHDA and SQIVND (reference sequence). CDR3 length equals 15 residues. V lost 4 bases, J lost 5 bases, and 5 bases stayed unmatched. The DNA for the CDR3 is TGTGCCAGTAGTACGGACAGGGGGCGTGGAGATACGCAGTATTTT. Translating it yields CASSTDRGRGDTQYF.

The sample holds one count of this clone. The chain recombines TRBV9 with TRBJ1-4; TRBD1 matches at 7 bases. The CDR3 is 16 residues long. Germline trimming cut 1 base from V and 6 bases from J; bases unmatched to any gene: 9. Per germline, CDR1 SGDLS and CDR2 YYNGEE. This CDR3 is CASSVTPRGFDEKLFF. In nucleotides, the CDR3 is TGTGCCAGCAGCGTAACCCCCAGGGGGTTCGATGAAAAACTGTTTTTT.

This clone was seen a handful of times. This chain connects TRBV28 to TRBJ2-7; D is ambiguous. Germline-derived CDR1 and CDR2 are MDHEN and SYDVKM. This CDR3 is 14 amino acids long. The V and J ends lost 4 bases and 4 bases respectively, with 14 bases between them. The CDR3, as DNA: TGTGCCAGCAGTTCCAGGCTAATAATTTACGAGCAGTACTTC. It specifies CASSSRLIIYEQYF.

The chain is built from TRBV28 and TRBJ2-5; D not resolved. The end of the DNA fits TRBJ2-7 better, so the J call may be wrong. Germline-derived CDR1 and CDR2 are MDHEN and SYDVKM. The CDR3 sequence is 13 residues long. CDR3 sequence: CASSSAVVYEQYF. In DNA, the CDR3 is TGTGCCAGCAGTTCCGCGGTAGTCTACGAGCAGTACTTC.